The entry that follows covers one T cell receptor beta chain sequence. Its cognate antigen is unknown. The data stem from a study of cytomegalovirus exposure and HLA in healthy donors. The study's findings and limits: Researchers had no immune exposure information except CMV serostatus available. The authors assumed roughly uniform sequencing depth across donors for presence/absence analyses.

PCR primers comprised 60 Vbeta and 13 Jbeta primers. Some clones are missing from TCRdb's copy, which holds only in-frame ones; the method was immunoSEQ multiplex PCR. The table records about 73,000 clones, about 75% of them present only once. The CDR3 contains 14 residues. V was trimmed by 5 bases and J by 3 bases, leaving 12 bases between them. The germline gives CDR1 MDHEN, CDR2 SYDVKM. The source of this sequence is a man aged 65 to 79 in good health and CMV-seronegative. The rearrangement links TRBV28 to TRBJ2-3; D uncertain. The sample was PBMCs. The CDR3 coding sequence is TGTGCCAGCAGTCCTCGTGGGCTAACAGATACGCAGTATTTT. Translated, it gives CASSPRGLTDTQYF.